The 24 T cell receptor beta chains in this list originate from one sample, sequenced in a study of cytomegalovirus exposure and HLA in healthy donors. Measured with immunoSEQ multiplex PCR; TCRdb has only the in-frame clones, and not every one. The sample lists fewer than 120,000 clones, approximately 89% seen once, with under 2% in the top ten. The sequenced sample was PBMCs. The source of these receptors is a woman between 18 and 29 years old in good health and CMV-seronegative.

V usage is TRBV29-1 and J usage is TRBJ2-7; tentatively, D is TRBD1 (6 bases). This CDR3 is built from 12 residues. Per germline, CDR1 SQVTM and CDR2 ANQGSEA. V was cut by 4 bases and J by 3 bases, with 10 bases left in between. The CDR3, as DNA: TGCAGCGTTGGGGTCAGGGGCTACGAGCAGTACTTC. Translation gives CSVGVRGYEQYF.

The chain uses TRBV10-3 and TRBJ2-6, with a weak D call TRBD2 (6 bases). Trimming shortened V by 4 bases and J by 0 bases, and 16 bases separated the two germline ends. Germline V gene data show CDR1 as ENHRY and CDR2 as SYGVKD. This CDR3 spans 18 amino acids. CDR3 residues: CAISAAGTSGSGANVLTF. CDR3 bases: TGTGCCATCAGTGCCGCGGGGACCTCGGGCTCTGGGGCCAACGTCCTGACTTTC.

This clone was counted a single time. The chain is built from TRBV9 and TRBJ2-5; the D is unclear. The CDR3 covers 14 residues. The germline V gene encodes CDR1 SGDLS and CDR2 YYNGEE. Trimming left V 0 bases short and J 2 bases short, with 8 bases between. The CDR3 sequence is CASSVAVKQETQYF. The CDR3 DNA is TGTGCCAGCAGCGTAGCAGTAAAGCAAGAGACCCAGTACTTC.

The genes are TRBV18 and TRBJ2-5; weak D call: TRBD1 (7 bases). V shed 3 bases and J shed 2 bases, with 13 bases lying between them. Germline V CDR1 and CDR2: KGHSH, LQKENI. The CDR3 is 15 amino acids. This chain's CDR3 is CASSPRQGGQETQYF. CDR3 sequence (DNA): TGTGCCAGCTCACCTAGACAGGGAGGACAAGAGACCCAGTACTTC. Full variable domain (rest looked up from reference TRBV18 and TRBJ2-5): NAGVMQNPRHLVRRRGQEARLRCSPMKGHSHVYWYRQLPEEGLKFMVYLQKENIIDESGMPKERFSAEFPKEGPSILRIQQVVRGDSAAYFCASSPRQGGQETQYFGPGTRLLVL.

The chain joins TRBV28 to TRBJ2-2, with 7 bases fitting TRBD1. The CDR3 sequence is 18 residues long. V was clipped by 4 bases and J by 0 bases; unmatched bases: 11. The germline CDR1 and CDR2 sequences are MDHEN and SYDVKM. CDR3 region: CASSSLRSGTANTGELFF. The CDR3 DNA reads as TGTGCCAGCAGTTCTCTCAGGTCGGGGACAGCGAACACCGGGGAGCTGTTTTTT.

This rearrangement joins TRBV28 to TRBJ2-7, with TRBD1 matching over 8 bases. The CDR3 contains 15 residues. CDR1 is MDHEN and CDR2 is SYDVKM in the germline V gene. V gave up 4 bases and J gave up 6 bases; unmatched junction bases: 11. DNA of the CDR3: TGTGCCAGCAGTTCTGGACAGGGAACTATAAGCGAGCAGTACTTC. Amino acids: CASSSGQGTISEQYF. Full variable domain (outside the CDR3, taken from reference TRBV28 and TRBJ2-7): DVKVTQSSRYLVKRTGEKVFLECVQDMDHENMFWYRQDPGLGLRLIYFSYDVKMKEKGDIPEGYSVSREKKERFSLILESASTNQTSMYLCASSSGQGTISEQYFGPGTRLTVT.

The gene calls are TRBV10-3 and TRBJ1-6, with 7 bases aligning to TRBD1. The CDR3 runs 13 residues. The germline gives CDR1 ENHRY, CDR2 SYGVKD. With V trimmed by 6 bases and J by 9 bases, 5 bases remained unmatched. The CDR3 loop is CAISEQGTSPLHF. CDR3 DNA sequence: TGTGCCATCAGCGAACAGGGGACTTCACCCCTCCACTTT.

V and J are TRBV5-6 and TRBJ2-7; D is ambiguous. V dropped 1 base and J dropped 3 bases, with 5 bases sitting between them. The CDR3 is made up of 12 amino acids. Per germline, CDR1 SGHDT and CDR2 YYEEEE. Written as DNA, the CDR3 is TGTGCCAGCAGCTTGATGAGCTACGAGCAGTACTTC. Amino acid sequence: CASSLMSYEQYF.

The chain joins TRBV27 to TRBJ2-2, with 7 bases that match TRBD1. With 5 bases clipped from V and 5 bases from J, the junction kept 5 bases outside the gene matches. The germline V gene has CDR1 MNHEY and CDR2 SMNVEV (reference sequence). The CDR3 loop spans 14 amino acids. The CDR3 DNA is TGTGCCAGCAGTGAAGGGGGCACAACCGGGGAGCTGTTTTTT. Residues: CASSEGGTTGELFF.

The chain links TRBV7-3 to TRBJ2-3; 11 nucleotides align to TRBD1. The CDR3 covers 15 residues. Germline CDR1 SGHTA, CDR2 FQGTGA. With V trimmed by 5 bases and J by 6 bases, 7 bases remained unmatched. As DNA, the CDR3 is TGTGCCAGCAGCGGACAGGGGGCATCTTCGGATACGCAGTATTTT. This encodes CASSGQGASSDTQYF. Based on the CDR3 plus reference TRBV7-3 and TRBJ2-3, the full variable domain is GAGVSQTPSNKVTEKGKYVELRCDPISGHTALYWYRQSLGQGPEFLIYFQGTGAADDSGLPNDRFFAVRPEGSVSTLKIQRTERGDSAVYLCASSGQGASSDTQYFGPGTRLTVL.

This clone was seen a single time. The rearrangement joins TRBV5-4 to TRBJ1-3, with TRBD1 identical over 9 bases. Germline V lookup: CDR1 SGHNT, CDR2 YYREEE (reference sequence). This CDR3 has 14 amino acids. V shed 7 bases, J shed 1 base, and the junction held 3 bases outside the gene matches. The CDR3: CASGGTGSGNTIYF. The CDR3 DNA follows: TGTGCCAGCGGTGGGACAGGGTCTGGAAACACCATATATTTT. Supplemented by reference TRBV5-4 and TRBJ1-3, the full variable domain reads ETGVTQSPTHLIKTRGQQVTLRCSSQSGHNTVSWYQQALGQGPQFIFQYYREEENGRGNFPPRFSGLQFPNYSSELNVNALELDDSALYLCASGGTGSGNTIYFGEGSWLTVV.

The chain recombines TRBV2 with TRBJ2-5; maybe TRBD2 (7 bases). The length of the CDR3 is 13 residues. Germline values: CDR1 SNHLY, CDR2 FYNNEI. V lost 8 bases and J lost 5, with 15 bases in between. CDR3 DNA: TGTGCCAGCCGGGGGGCCCGAGGGGAGACCCAGTACTTC. Protein product: CASRGARGETQYF.

The rearrangement links TRBV19 to TRBJ2-7, with 8 bases matching TRBD2. The junction had 6 bases not matched to a gene; V was cut back by 5 bases and J by 3 bases. Looked up from germline, CDR1 is LNHDA and CDR2 is SQIVND (reference sequence). The CDR3 loop spans 14 amino acids. For the CDR3, the DNA is TGTGCCAGTAGTTCGGGACTAGGTCTCTACGAGCAGTACTTC. Protein: CASSSGLGLYEQYF. The full variable domain, in which reference TRBV19 and TRBJ2-7 provide the parts outside the CDR3, is DGGITQSPKYLFRKEGQNVTLSCEQNLNHDAMYWYRQDPGQGLRLIYYSQIVNDFQKGDIAEGYSVSREKKESFPLTVTSAQKNPTAFYLCASSSGLGLYEQYFGPGTRLTVT.

This chain uses TRBV10-1 with TRBJ1-4, with 8 bases lining up with TRBD1. Trimming took 7 bases from V and 7 from J; bases not matched to a gene: 5. CDR3 length equals 13 residues. Germline lookup yields CDR1 WNHNN and CDR2 SYGVQD (reference sequence). The CDR3 DNA is TGCGCCAGCAAGGGCGACAGGGGTGAAAAACTGTTTTTT. Amino acids: CASKGDRGEKLFF.

The chain is built from TRBV7-2 and TRBJ1-3; TRBD1 aligns across 12 bases. The CDR3 is made up of 17 amino acids. Germline loops: CDR1 SGHTA, CDR2 FQGNSA. V lost 5 bases and J lost 2; bases outside the gene matches: 7. The CDR3 sequence: CASSPEGQGATGNTIYF. DNA for the CDR3: TGTGCCAGCAGCCCAGAGGGACAGGGGGCAACTGGAAACACCATATATTTT.

The chain joins TRBV7-2 to TRBJ2-5, with 14 bases matching TRBD2. J lost 5 bases, V lost 5 bases, and 13 bases had no gene match. CDR3 size: 18 residues. CDR1 is SGHTA and CDR2 is FQGNSA in the germline V gene. CDR3: CASSHGTSGRPQQETQYF. The CDR3 region has the DNA TGTGCCAGCAGCCACGGGACTAGCGGGAGACCTCAGCAGGAGACCCAGTACTTC.

The rearrangement joins TRBV4-2 to TRBJ2-5; weak D call: TRBD1 (6 bases). Germline CDR1 is LGHNA and CDR2 is YNFKEQ. The CDR3 covers 15 residues. Trimming pared 3 bases from V and 2 bases from J, leaving 13 bases between. The CDR3 spells CASSHTRQVQETQYF. The DNA of the CDR3 is TGTGCCAGCAGCCATACCCGACAGGTTCAAGAGACCCAGTACTTC.

The chain employs TRBV7-2 and TRBJ2-5; the D gene is possibly TRBD2 (5 bases). This CDR3 is 15 amino acids long. Germline CDR1 is SGHTA and CDR2 is FQGNSA. V gave up 5 bases and J gave up 7 bases, with 20 bases separating them. CDR3 residues: CASSLSDWRFGTQYF. The CDR3, as DNA: TGTGCCAGCAGCCTCTCGGACTGGAGATTCGGGACCCAGTACTTC.

This clone was observed a few times. The CDR3 nucleotides read TGTGCCAGCAAACAGTACAATCAGCCCCAGCATTTT. Its protein product is CASKQYNQPQHF. This chain uses TRBV2 with TRBJ1-5; D is uncertain. CDR1 and CDR2 (germline): SNHLY, FYNNEI. This CDR3 contains 12 residues. Between the trimmed V and J ends, which lost 7 bases and 3 bases, there was a span of 7 bases.

The J gene is TRBJ2-7, the V gene TRBV19; TRBD1 is a possible D gene (6 bases). Germline values: CDR1 LNHDA, CDR2 SQIVND (reference sequence). The CDR3 covers 14 residues. With 4 bases removed from V and 1 base from J, the gap between germline ends came to 11 bases. Here the CDR3 DNA reads TGTGCCAGTAGTACACACAGGGATTCCTACGAGCAGTACTTC. The encoded protein is CASSTHRDSYEQYF.

The chain recombines TRBV10-2 with TRBJ2-1, with 10 bases that match TRBD2. The J segment lost 5 bases and the V segment lost 5 bases, leaving 9 bases of the junction unmatched. Germline CDR1 WSHSY, CDR2 SAAADI. This CDR3 spans 16 amino acids. The DNA of the CDR3 is TGCGCCAGCAGTACGTGGGAGCGGGAGGGCCACAATGAGCAGTTCTTC. This codes for CASSTWEREGHNEQFF.

The chain carries TRBV9 and TRBJ2-7; the D gene is possibly TRBD1 (6 bases). Germline CDR1 and CDR2: SGDLS and YYNGEE. The length of the CDR3 is 13 residues. Trimming stripped 0 bases from V and 7 bases from J, with 11 bases between. CDR3 coding DNA: TGTGCCAGCAGCGTAGCGGGGCAGGGGGAGCAGTACTTC. Translating it yields CASSVAGQGEQYF. The entire variable domain, with the rest obtained from reference TRBV9 and TRBJ2-7, is as follows: DSGVTQTPKHLITATGQRVTLRCSPRSGDLSVYWYQQSLDQGLQFLIQYYNGEERAKGNILERFSAQQFPDLHSELNLSSLELGDSALYFCASSVAGQGEQYFGPGTRLTVT.

Here the CDR3 DNA reads TGTGCCAGCTCGCCGGGACAGGGTAATTCACCCCTCCACTTT. This gives the protein CASSPGQGNSPLHF. This chain links TRBV18 with TRBJ1-6, with TRBD1 matching over 9 bases. There are 14 residues in the CDR3. Trimming took 6 bases from V and 6 from J; bases not matched to a gene: 3. The germline CDR1 and CDR2 sequences are KGHSH and LQKENI.

The genes are TRBV6-5 and TRBJ2-1; D possibly corresponds to TRBD2 (6 bases). Germline CDR1 is MNHEY and CDR2 is SVGAGI. The CDR3 consists of 12 residues. The V end was cut by 2 bases, the J end by 11 bases, with 10 bases between. CDR3 sequence (DNA): TGTGCCAGCAGTTACGGTGGGGGGAAGCAGTTCTTC. It translates to CASSYGGGKQFF.